What follows are 20 T cell receptor beta chains derived from one specimen sequenced in a study of tumor and adjacent non-tumor tissue in lung cancer. A modified ARM-PCR protocol with three rounds of nested PCR amplified TCRbeta. TCRdb re-called the multiplex PCR reads with MiXCR, one entry per CDR3 protein. The table includes about 200,000 distinct CDR3 sequences, less than 80% detected once. No cell sorting was done before RNA was extracted from the tissue. Sequencing used lung tumor tissue. The receptors were gathered from a man aged 60-69 years with non-small cell lung cancer.

This chain uses TRBV10-3 with TRBJ2-7; 7 nucleotides agree with TRBD1. This CDR3 is 12 amino acids long. Germline V gives CDR1 ENHRY, CDR2 SYGVKD. This CDR3 reads CVISESGQEQYF. CDR3 bases: TGTGTCATTAGTGAGTCGGGACAGGAGCAGTACTTC.

This clonotype was seen only a few times. One end of the junction is discordant with germline, which a read error may explain. V usage is TRBV29-1 and J usage is TRBJ2-7; D is ambiguous. Germline V gene data show CDR1 as SQVTM and CDR2 as ANQGSEA. This CDR3 is built from 13 residues. The CDR3 sequence: CSVEEGGTYVQYF. The CDR3 DNA follows: TGCAGCGTTGAAGAAGGCGGAACCTACGTGCAGTACTTC.

With regard to this clonotype: A much larger clone lies a single base off, so this may be a read error. The V and J genes are TRBV5-8 and TRBJ2-7, with 7 bases matching TRBD1. Germline CDR1 reads SGHTS; CDR2 reads YDEGEE. Trimming at V came to 6 bases and at J to 1 base, leaving 4 bases not matched to a gene. CDR3 length: 13 residues. As DNA, the CDR3 is TGTGCCAGCAAAATCAGGGGGTCCTACGAGCAGTACTTC. It translates to CASKIRGSYEQYF.

Regarding this clonotype: A much larger clone lies one base from this, so it may be a read error. This chain uses TRBV20-1 with TRBJ1-1, with D unresolved. The CDR3 extends over 16 amino acids. Germline V gives CDR1 DFQATT, CDR2 SNEGSKA (reference sequence). The CDR3 bases are TGCAGTGCTACCGCACCGGGCACGTCTCTGGGCACTGATGCTTTCTTT. Protein: CSATAPGTSLGTDAFF.

Concerning this clonotype: One base away lies a much larger clone, so this may be a sequencing read error. The rearrangement uses TRBV10-1 and TRBJ1-1; 7 bases are a match to TRBD1. The V gene's germline CDR1 is WNHNN and CDR2 SYGVQD (reference sequence). The V gene end was trimmed by 5 bases and the J gene end by 6 bases; junction bases not matched to a gene: 12. This CDR3 has 15 residues. This CDR3 reads CASSTRQGGGSEAFF. CDR3 in DNA: TGCGCCAGCAGTACCCGACAGGGCGGCGGCTCTGAAGCTTTCTTT.

Turning to this clonotype: The CDR3 carries no conserved terminal phenylalanine or tryptophan, so it likely arises from a read error. This sequence joins TRBV4-3 and TRBJ2-6; possibly TRBD1 for D (6 bases). Per germline, CDR1 LGHNA and CDR2 YSLEER. The CDR3 has 16 residues. V shed 6 bases and J shed 2 bases, with 14 bases lying between them. CDR3 nucleotides: TGCGCCAGCAGTGCACAGGGTGCAACTGGGGCCAACGTCCTGACTTTA. Its protein product is CASSAQGATGANVLTL.

The chain recombines TRBV12-3 or TRBV12-4 with TRBJ2-5; D remains unclear. The V end lost 3 bases, the J end lost 2 bases, and 7 bases lay between the germline ends. This CDR3 has 13 amino acids. The CDR3 nucleotides are TGTGCCAGCAGTTTTGAACTTCAAGAGACCCAGTACTTC. Residues: CASSFELQETQYF.

On this clonotype itself: Just one base apart from a much larger clone, this may be a read error. The rearrangement joins TRBV5-1 to TRBJ2-3, with unresolved D. This CDR3 has 12 amino acids. Germline V CDR1 and CDR2: SGHRS, YFSETQ. The CDR3 DNA is TGCGCCAGCAGCTTGGCCACAGATACGCAGAATTTT. This gives the protein CASSLATDTQNF.

On this clonotype: Its ends do not fully match the called genes, so a read error is possible. The V gene is TRBV20-1, the J gene TRBJ2-7; D may be TRBD1 or TRBD2 (5 bases each). This CDR3 comprises 15 residues. Germline values: CDR1 DFQATT, CDR2 SNEGSKA (reference sequence). CDR3 loop: CSAREMGVQDYEHYF. The CDR3 DNA reads as TGCAGTGCAAGGGAGATGGGGGTCCAAGACTATGAGCATTACTTC.

About this clonotype: This clone may be a read error of a much larger clone one base away. V and J are TRBV20-1 and TRBJ1-5; no clear D. Trimming removed 6 bases from V and 3 bases from J, with 9 bases in between. CDR1 and CDR2 (germline): DFQATT, SNEGSKA (reference sequence). The CDR3 consists of 12 residues. CDR3 in amino acids: CSAMYYNQPQHF. CDR3 DNA: TGCAGTGCGATGTACTACAATCAGCCCCAGCATTTT.

This clonotype appeared a few times. This may be a read error: a much more frequent sequence differs by one nucleotide. V and J are TRBV11-3 and TRBJ2-3; TRBD2 aligns across 12 bases. The trim removed 5 bases at V and 7 bases at J, leaving 7 bases unmatched. CDR3 size: 15 residues. Germline V gene data show CDR1 as SGHNT and CDR2 as YENEEA. CDR3 sequence reads: CASSPRLAGVYTQYF. Written as DNA, the CDR3 is TGTGCCAGCAGCCCAAGACTAGCGGGGGTTTATACGCAGTATTTT.

A word on this clonotype: The germline gene is not matched at one end of the junction; a read error may be the cause. The chain has TRBV12-3 or TRBV12-4 and TRBJ1-2; D perhaps matches TRBD1 (6 bases). The CDR3 sequence is 17 residues long. The CDR3 nucleotides read TGTGCCAGCAGCCTAGTAGGGGGGGTCCGAAGGGATCATGGCTACATCTTC. Its translation is CASSLVGGVRRDHGYIF.

Points on this clonotype: Without the conserved terminal phenylalanine or tryptophan, this CDR3 likely stems from a read error. V usage is TRBV6-2 or TRBV6-3 and J usage is TRBJ2-1; TRBD2 might be the D (6 bases). Trimming left V 9 bases short and J 4 bases short, with 16 bases between. The germline V gene has CDR1 MNHEY and CDR2 SVGEGT. The CDR3 covers 14 residues. The CDR3 coding sequence is TGTGCCAGTCAGGACGTGGGGGGTTACAATGAGCAGTTCCTC. This codes for CASQDVGGYNEQFL.

Sample share makes this clonotype medium-sized. This chain uses TRBV29-1 with TRBJ1-2; no clear D gene. The CDR3 is made up of 13 amino acids. Germline V gene lookup returns CDR1 SQVTM and CDR2 ANQGSEA. Trimming took 1 base from V and 7 from J, leaving 13 bases between them. CDR3 DNA: TGCAGCGTTGAAGCGGTACGACTAGGTGGCTACACCTTC. Protein sequence: CSVEAVRLGGYTF.

Regarding this clonotype: Germline is not matched at one junction end, which may reflect a read error. This chain connects TRBV24-1 to TRBJ2-5, with D possibly matching TRBD1 (6 bases). This CDR3 is built from 15 residues. Per the germline V gene, CDR1 is KGHDR and CDR2 is SFDVKD. DNA of the CDR3: TGTGCCACCAGTGATTCCCCACAGGGATTGGAGACCCAGTGCTTC. It specifies CATSDSPQGLETQCF.

In its sample, this clonotype was seen once. The CDR3 loop reads CASSPSRGNTEAFF. The CDR3 nucleotides read TGTGCCAGCTCACCCTCAAGGGGCAACACTGAAGCTTTCTTT. The rearrangement uses TRBV18 and TRBJ1-1; the D gene is possibly TRBD1 (5 bases). V was trimmed by 3 bases and J by 2 bases, leaving 10 bases between them. The CDR3 covers 14 residues. Germline CDR1 KGHSH, CDR2 LQKENI.

Notes on this clonotype: This CDR3 fails to terminate in the conserved phenylalanine or tryptophan, so it likely reflects a read error. The V gene is TRBV20-1, the J gene TRBJ2-7; 7 bases fit TRBD1. Germline lookup yields CDR1 DFQATT and CDR2 SNEGSKA (reference sequence). There are 16 residues in the CDR3. CDR3 in amino acids: CNARDDRQGASYEQYY. The CDR3 DNA sequence: TGCAATGCTAGAGATGATCGACAGGGTGCCTCCTACGAACAGTACTAC.

The rearrangement links TRBV11-1 to TRBJ2-7; 9 bases align to TRBD2. Germline assignment: CDR1 SGHAT and CDR2 FQDESV (reference sequence). The CDR3 totals 15 residues. The V gene end was trimmed by 5 bases and the J gene end by 5 bases; junction bases not matched to a gene: 10. CDR3 in amino acids: CASSRTSAMTDEQYF. In DNA, the CDR3 is TGTGCCAGCAGCAGGACTAGCGCAATGACAGACGAGCAGTACTTC.

The rearrangement joins TRBV20-1 to TRBJ2-5; a possible D gene is TRBD2 (5 bases). The V gene lost 2 bases and the J gene lost 2 bases, with 15 bases spanning the gap. Germline CDR1 and CDR2: DFQATT and SNEGSKA (reference sequence). CDR3 size: 15 residues. CDR3 sequence (DNA): TGCAGTGCTAGACGGTGGCCTAGAGGGCAAGAGACCCAGTACTTC. Protein sequence: CSARRWPRGQETQYF.

The chain is built from TRBV19 and TRBJ2-3, with D possibly being TRBD1 (5 bases). Germline V gives CDR1 LNHDA, CDR2 SQIVND (reference sequence). This CDR3 has 15 residues. V was pared by 2 bases and J by 6 bases, with 15 bases between. The DNA for the CDR3 is TGTGCCAGTAGTATACGGGCAGGGTCTAAGGATACGCAGTATTTT. It yields the protein CASSIRAGSKDTQYF.